Here is one T cell receptor beta chain with its context. Ten or more counts support this clonotype. Its recognized antigen is unknown. No base-level quality is on record; no much larger clone is a single base apart. This entry belongs to a study of T cells in Graves' hyperthyroidism and ophthalmopathy (dated by TCRdb to between 2018 and 2021). Describing the broader study: Peripheral blood samples were taken at the time of initial diagnosis, prior to any treatment. The roughly 100 discovery patients were randomly split 7:3 into training and test sets. TCR Vbeta CDR3 sequencing of 140 or so peripheral blood samples (approximately 44 ophthalmopathy, 75 hyperthyroidism and roughly 17 progressor patients) is reported in the paper. After sampling, hyperthyroidism patients received methimazole starting at 30 mg daily, and ophthalmopathy patients received high-dose intravenous methylprednisolone. In addition, the study compared T-cell repertoires in thyroid tissue and in blood from roughly six Graves' hyperthyroidism patients. Prospective prediction of ophthalmopathy was tested in an independent validation cohort consisting of 18 hyperthyroidism patients and more than 15 patients who later progressed to ophthalmopathy. A discovery cohort of about a hundred patients, 43 with Graves' ophthalmopathy and about 60 with stable Graves' hyperthyroidism, was used to find distinguishing TCR V-J signatures. General conclusions and limits of the study: In validation, the model predicted progression to ophthalmopathy a median of approximately 6.3 months before onset, with about 70% sensitivity and roughly 73% specificity. No statistical method was used to set the sample size in advance, and investigators knew the group allocation. Most expanded thyroid clonotypes (frequency above 0.001) were also detected in blood, a finding suggesting that blood repertoires may reflect thyroid immune responses. Ophthalmopathy was separated from stable hyperthyroidism by a 13 V-J signature model, with approximately 89% sensitivity and approximately 81% specificity obtained in cross-validation and 80%/75% obtained in testing.

Ophthalmopathy patients had moderately to severely active disease, with a Clinical Activity Score of 3 or more, a NOSPECS grade of 4 or more, and a disease duration of less than 3 months. Exclusion was applied to patients with uncontrolled infections, other autoimmune diseases, pregnancy or lactation. Clinical symptoms, serum thyroxine and TRAb, thyroid ultrasound, and orbital computed tomography formed the basis for the diagnoses. PBMCs were isolated from 10 ml of fresh peripheral blood by Ficoll-Paque density gradient centrifugation. Total RNA was extracted with Trizol reagent, and quality was checked on an Agilent 2100 Bioanalyzer. The TCR beta CDR3 regions were amplified from RNA transcripts. For the first round of RT-PCR on the TCR CDR3, the HTBI primer set was used together with the Qiagen OneStep RT-PCR kit. A second multiplex PCR round built the libraries, followed by size selection and purification. Libraries were sequenced paired-end with 100 bp reads on an Illumina HiSeq2000. The original methods were these. SOAPnuke was used to process the raw data, removing reads that contained adapters or uncalled bases, had a mean Phred below 15, or lacked an exact match to the constant primer or identifier. High-quality paired reads were merged with COPE v1.2.5, and unique nucleotide sequences were defined as clonotypes. MiTCR v1.1 was used to align clonotypes to the IMGT TRBV, TRBD and TRBJ reference segments. The analysis included only V-J combinations with a frequency above 0.0001, which together covered 99% to 99.2% of the repertoires. The TCS score was defined as the ratio of F50 (clonal expansion) to E x V (chaos), calculated using BLOSUM62-based TCRdist between CDR3 peptides within each V-J. Welch's t-statistics and random forest reduced 450 to 600 V-J features to about 12, which were used in a naive Bayes classifier (R e1071). TCRdb redid the processing of the public reads, applying fastp at Q25 and MiXCR, and retained in-frame beta chains. Every CDR3 protein is listed once, alongside the most common genes and DNA of its rows. The V and J calls come from TCRdb's annotation, not from the publication. The sample table contains fewer than 450,000 distinct CDR3 sequences; only one count was recorded for over 12% of them. The ten largest make up 25% to 30% of the sample.

CDR3 length: 11 amino acids, cysteine to phenylalanine. Of the read, only the CDR3 DNA is kept; its 33 bases are in frame from base 1. V and J are truncated by 6 bases and 6 bases respectively, leaving an intervening sequence of 12 bases. CDR1 DFQATT and CDR2 SNEGSKA were looked up in the germline V gene (reference sequence). The sequenced sample was blood. The rearranged segments are TRBV20-1 and TRBJ2-7, with TRBD2 perhaps the D gene, on 7 matching bases. This sequence was found in a man aged 45-60 years with Graves' ophthalmopathy. CDR3 reads: CSATRGPEQYF. In nucleotides, the sequence is TGCAGTGCCACGCGGGGGCCCGAGCAGTACTTC.